This TCR beta chain was captured by sequencing in a study of cytomegalovirus exposure and HLA in healthy donors. Whole-study findings and limits: As immune exposure information, only CMV serostatus was available.

Germline lookup yields CDR1 SGHRS and CDR2 YFSETQ. The V and J ends lost 5 bases and 0 bases, in that order; junction bases with no gene match: 6. CDR3 size: 16 residues. Of note for this clone: Its cognate antigen is unknown.

A multiplex PCR was run with 60 Vbeta primers and 13 Jbeta primers. The repertoire was sequenced with immunoSEQ multiplex PCR; TCRdb's copy has only in-frame clones and lacks some. Of about 100,000 clones in the sample, roughly 88% were seen once. This chain connects TRBV5-1 to TRBJ2-2, with 8 positions matching TRBD1. Material: PBMCs. This sequence originates from a woman younger than 35 in good health and CMV-seronegative. As DNA, the CDR3 is TGCGCCAGCAGTCCCCGGACAGGGACGAACACCGGGGAGCTGTTTTTT. It specifies CASSPRTGTNTGELFF.